One T cell receptor beta chain is described in this entry. The sample belongs to a study of blood T cell repertoires in COVID-19. Whole-study context: In each case, the material was cDNA or gDNA derived from T cells, B-cell-depleted T cells, or PBMCs.

Germline V lookup: CDR1 LGHDT, CDR2 YNNKEL (reference sequence). Trimming took 4 bases from V and 2 from J; bases not matched to a gene: 11. This CDR3 spans 16 amino acids. In the authors' workflow: Amplification of reference gene primers provided the estimated nucleated cell counts. TCRdb's copy holds only in-frame clones and misses some; the assay was immunoSEQ multiplex PCR. The D gene and trimming were derived from the DNA, and the V and J assignments and clone size from that table. The table lists around 320,000 clones, over 90% of them singletons, with almost 4% in the top ten. The chain carries TRBV3-1 (or the pseudogene TRBV3-2) and TRBJ2-7; 7 nucleotides match TRBD1. Sequencing input: PBMCs or T cells enriched from blood (not recorded which). The receptor was derived from a woman in her twenties or thirties who had been exposed to COVID-19. As DNA, the CDR3 is TGTGCCAGCAGCCGACAGGGTAATCCCTTGACCTACGAGCAGTACTTC. Amino acid sequence: CASSRQGNPLTYEQYF.